These T cell receptor beta chains were read from a single sample in a study of lymphopenia after photon versus proton radiotherapy. The data were produced by immunoSEQ multiplex PCR, yet TCRdb's version contains in-frame clones alone and is incomplete. The sample lists 53,000 or so clones; about four fifths were seen once. The sample in question was peripheral blood, obtained from a patient treated with photon-based radiotherapy. These receptors were collected from a man aged 45-60 years with gastric cancer. The CDR3 runs from the conserved cysteine through the conserved F or W. The D gene is left open where the match is weak. Size tells how often a clone was seen (once, few, many) or the class of an expanded clone, and some rows leave it out.

>NA|TRBV29-1|TRBJ2-3|NA
TGCAGCGTTGAGGGGGTCTCGGCAGATACGCAGTATTTT
CSVEGVSADTQYF
>NA|TRBV5-6|TRBJ2-2|NA
TGTGCCAGCAGCTTAGGGAGCCTAAACACCGGGGAGCTGTTTTTT
CASSLGSLNTGELFF
>NA|TRBV11-3|TRBJ2-2|TRBD1
TGTGCCAGCACCGAATGGGGGACAGGGGGTATCACCGGGGAGCTGTTTTTT
CASTEWGTGGITGELFF
>NA|TRBV19|TRBJ2-2|TRBD1
TGTGCCAGTAACGGACAGGGGGACACCGGGGAGCTGTTTTTT
CASNGQGDTGELFF
>NA|TRBV11-2|TRBJ1-5|NA
TGTGCCAGCAGCTTAATTGGAGGGGGTGGTCAGCCCCAGCATTTT
CASSLIGGGGQPQHF
>NA|TRBV5-1|TRBJ2-5|NA
TGCGCCAGCAGCTTGGAGGGCAGGGAGGTACAGACCCAGTACTTC
CASSLEGREVQTQYF
>NA|TRBV5-5|TRBJ1-1|NA
TGTGCCAGCAGCTTGGAAGTGAACACTGAAGCTTTCTTT
CASSLEVNTEAFF
>NA|TRBV5-6|TRBJ1-1|NA
TGTGCCAGCAGCTCCCCCGGTCATGCGAACACTGAAGCTTTCTTT
CASSSPGHANTEAFF
>NA|TRBV7-8|TRBJ1-5|NA
TGTGCCAGCAGTCCCAGGCTTTATAGCAATCAGCCCCAGCATTTT
CASSPRLYSNQPQHF
>NA|TRBV6-5|TRBJ1-2|TRBD1
TGTGCCAGCAGTTACCGGGACAGGGGGCTTGGCTACACCTTC
CASSYRDRGLGYTF
>NA|TRBV25-1|TRBJ2-7|NA
TGTGCCAGCGGCACCCCAAGGGGGGACGAGCAGTACTTC
CASGTPRGDEQYF
>few|TRBV18|TRBJ2-7|TRBD2
TGTGCCAGCTCACCCAGGACTAGCGGGTTCTACGAGCAGTACTTC
CASSPRTSGFYEQYF
>NA|TRBV5-1|TRBJ2-3|TRBD2
TGCGCCAGCAGCGGCGGACTAGCGGGATACACAGATACGCAGTATTTT
CASSGGLAGYTDTQYF
>NA|TRBV6-5|TRBJ1-1|TRBD1
TGTGCCAGCTTCCTCAGGGGACAGGGCAACACTGAAGCTTTCTTT
CASFLRGQGNTEAFF